These 13 T cell receptor beta chains came from one sample sequenced in a study of shared T cell receptors in the human thymus. Libraries were prepared by immunoSEQ multiplex PCR; TCRdb keeps only in-frame clonotypes and omits some of them. The sample has roughly 710,000 clones; 70% to 90% are singletons. This same sample was also part of a study on human thymus T cells.

The sample taken for sequencing was thymocytes. These TCRs come from a girl less than two years old with a congenital heart defect.

The V and J genes are TRBV10-3 and TRBJ2-1; 10 bases align to TRBD2. This CDR3 contains 13 residues. V shed 11 bases and J 4 bases; nucleotides not matched to a gene: 5. Germline CDR1 is ENHRY and CDR2 is SYGVKD. CDR3 residues: CASSGGVYNEQFF. The CDR3, as DNA: TGTGCCTCCAGCGGGGGGGTTTACAATGAGCAGTTCTTC.

The CDR3 region has the DNA TGTGCCAGCAGCTTTGGTATTAGCGGGTCATGGGATGAGCAGTTCTTC. Translated, it gives CASSFGISGSWDEQFF. The rearrangement uses TRBV11-2 and TRBJ2-1; 7 bases align to TRBD2. Germline CDR1 and CDR2: SGHAT and FQNNGV. J was trimmed by 8 bases and V by 3 bases; bases with no gene match: 13. The CDR3 has 16 residues.

J is TRBJ2-7 and V is TRBV11-2, with D possibly being TRBD1 (6 bases). The CDR3 contains 15 residues. V shed 1 base and J shed 2 bases, with 12 bases lying between them. CDR1 is SGHAT, CDR2 FQNNGV, per germline. In DNA form, the CDR3 reads TGTGCCAGCAGCTTAGTTTTAGGACAGCCCTACGAGCAGTACTTC. Its translation: CASSLVLGQPYEQYF.

This clone was counted a single time. The chain employs TRBV5-4 and TRBJ2-1, with 9 bases matching TRBD1. CDR1 is SGHNT and CDR2 is YYREEE in the germline V gene (reference sequence). Germline trimming cut 0 bases from V and 8 bases from J; bases unmatched to any gene: 0. CDR3 length: 13 amino acids. The CDR3 sequence is CASSLGQGDEQFF. The CDR3 bases are TGTGCCAGCAGCTTGGGACAGGGGGATGAGCAGTTCTTC.

The V and J genes are TRBV6-1 and TRBJ2-2, with TRBD1 identical over 7 bases. Germline V CDR1 and CDR2: MNHNS, SASEGT. J gave up 6 bases and V 4 bases, and 14 bases lay outside the gene matches. The CDR3 consists of 17 residues. CDR3 amino acids: CASSGVPKTGDAGELFF. CDR3 coding DNA: TGTGCCAGCAGTGGTGTCCCCAAAACAGGGGACGCCGGGGAGCTGTTTTTT.

This rearrangement joins TRBV19 to TRBJ2-6, with TRBD2 matching over 9 bases. Germline-derived CDR1 and CDR2 are LNHDA and SQIVND (reference sequence). V gave up 4 bases and J gave up 3 bases; unmatched junction bases: 4. This CDR3 contains 16 residues. CDR3 sequence (DNA): TGTGCCAGTAGTAGGGCTAGCGGGGTTGGGGCCAACGTCCTGACTTTC. It specifies CASSRASGVGANVLTF.

CDR3 DNA: TGTGCCAGCAGTTACGCCTACGGAGGTATGCATAACGAGCAGTACTTC. It is translated as CASSYAYGGMHNEQYF. The chain uses TRBV6-5 and TRBJ2-7; D may be TRBD2 (5 bases). The CDR3 spans 16 residues. Germline V gene lookup returns CDR1 MNHEY and CDR2 SVGAGI. V lost 2 bases, J lost 5 bases, and 19 bases lay in between.

The chain carries TRBV10-3 and TRBJ1-2, with TRBD1 as a possible D gene (6 bases). V gave up 7 bases and J gave up 4 bases, with 16 bases separating them. From germline, CDR1 is ENHRY and CDR2 SYGVKD. The CDR3 has 14 amino acids. The CDR3: CAITVGQSPYGYTF. CDR3 sequence (DNA): TGTGCCATCACCGTAGGACAGTCCCCCTATGGCTACACCTTC.

This chain uses TRBV27 with TRBJ1-2; TRBD1 might be the D (6 bases). Germline CDR1 and CDR2: MNHEY and SMNVEV (reference sequence). CDR3 length equals 21 residues. The V end was cut by 3 bases, the J end by 4 bases, with 33 bases between. CDR3 sequence reads: CASSFSPLFQGRGAASYGYTF. CDR3 nucleotide sequence: TGTGCCAGCAGTTTTTCACCACTATTCCAGGGGCGTGGGGCCGCTAGCTATGGCTACACCTTC.

This sequence joins TRBV7-2 and TRBJ1-1; the D is unclear. The germline CDR1 and CDR2 sequences are SGHTA and FQGNSA. Trimming took off 5 bases at V and 0 bases at J, with 16 bases between the two ends. CDR3 size: 16 residues. The CDR3 nucleotides are TGTGCCAGCAGCCCCAATAAGGGAGGGATGAACACTGAAGCTTTCTTT. It specifies CASSPNKGGMNTEAFF.

This clone was detected a few times. The CDR3 coding sequence is TGTGCCAGCAGTGAATTCCCCGAGGACAGGGACGGCGAGCAGTACTTC. It specifies CASSEFPEDRDGEQYF. The V call is TRBV25-1, the J call TRBJ2-7, with 8 bases matching TRBD1. The CDR3 totals 16 residues. After removal of 1 base from V and 6 bases from J, the junction contained 11 bases not matched to a gene. Germline V gives CDR1 MGHDK, CDR2 SYGVNS.

The rearrangement uses TRBV5-1 and TRBJ1-4; no definite D call. V lost 3 bases, J lost 0 bases, and 18 bases lay in between. Germline CDR1 SGHRS, CDR2 YFSETQ. The CDR3 spans 18 residues. The CDR3 reads CASSSDQLRRATNEKLFF. The CDR3, as DNA: TGCGCCAGCAGCTCAGACCAATTAAGACGGGCAACTAATGAAAAACTGTTTTTT.

This chain uses TRBV6-1 with TRBJ2-3; 7 bases match TRBD1. The CDR3 loop spans 14 amino acids. J was trimmed by 2 bases and V by 5 bases; bases with no gene match: 4. Germline V gene lookup returns CDR1 MNHNS and CDR2 SASEGT. CDR3 sequence: CASSMGQLTDTQYF. The CDR3 nucleotides are TGTGCCAGCAGTATGGGACAGCTCACAGATACGCAGTATTTT.